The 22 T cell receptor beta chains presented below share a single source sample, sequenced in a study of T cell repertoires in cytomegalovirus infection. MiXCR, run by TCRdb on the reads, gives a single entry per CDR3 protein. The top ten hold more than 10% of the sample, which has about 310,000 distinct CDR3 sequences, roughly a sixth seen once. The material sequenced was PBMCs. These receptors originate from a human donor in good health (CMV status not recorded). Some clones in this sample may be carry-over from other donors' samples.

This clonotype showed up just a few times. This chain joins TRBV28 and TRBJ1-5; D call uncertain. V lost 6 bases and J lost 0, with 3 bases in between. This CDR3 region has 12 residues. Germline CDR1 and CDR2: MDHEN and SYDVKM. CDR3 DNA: TGTGCCAGCAGAAATAGCAATCAGCCCCAGCATTTT. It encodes CASRNSNQPQHF.

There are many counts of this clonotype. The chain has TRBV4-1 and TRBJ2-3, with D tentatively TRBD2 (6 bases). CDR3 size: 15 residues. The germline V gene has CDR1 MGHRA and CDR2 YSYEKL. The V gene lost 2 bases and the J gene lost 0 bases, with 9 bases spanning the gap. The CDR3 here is CASSQLAYSTDTQYF. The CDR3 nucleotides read TGCGCCAGCAGCCAACTAGCGTATAGCACAGATACGCAGTATTTT.

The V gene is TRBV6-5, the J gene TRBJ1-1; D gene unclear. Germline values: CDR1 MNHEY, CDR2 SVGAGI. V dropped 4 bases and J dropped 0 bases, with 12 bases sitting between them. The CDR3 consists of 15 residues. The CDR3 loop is CASSSIIRMNTEAFF. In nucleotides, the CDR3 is TGTGCCAGCAGTTCCATCATCCGGATGAACACTGAAGCTTTCTTT.

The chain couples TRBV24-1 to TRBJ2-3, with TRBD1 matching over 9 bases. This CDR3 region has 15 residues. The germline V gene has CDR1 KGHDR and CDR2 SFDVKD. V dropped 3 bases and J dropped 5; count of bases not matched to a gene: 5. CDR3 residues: CATSDHTTGGDTQYF. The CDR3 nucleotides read TGTGCCACCAGTGATCATACGACAGGGGGAGATACGCAGTATTTT.

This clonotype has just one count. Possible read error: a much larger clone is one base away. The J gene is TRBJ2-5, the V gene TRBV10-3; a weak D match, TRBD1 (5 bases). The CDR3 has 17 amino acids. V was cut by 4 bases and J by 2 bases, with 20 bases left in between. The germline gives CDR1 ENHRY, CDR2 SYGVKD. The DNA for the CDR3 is TGTGCCATCAGTGGGGCCTGGGGCGGATACCAACAAGAGACCCAGTACTTC. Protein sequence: CAISGAWGGYQQETQYF.

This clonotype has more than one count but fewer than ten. The CDR3 nucleotides read TGCAGTGCTAGAGGCCTATCGGCAGGGTTTAGTGAAAAACTGTTTTTT. Amino acid sequence: CSARGLSAGFSEKLFF. The V call is TRBV20-1, the J call TRBJ1-4, with D tentatively TRBD1 (5 bases). This CDR3 is 16 amino acids long. Germline loops: CDR1 DFQATT, CDR2 SNEGSKA (reference sequence). V shed 1 base and J shed 7 bases, with 19 bases lying between them.

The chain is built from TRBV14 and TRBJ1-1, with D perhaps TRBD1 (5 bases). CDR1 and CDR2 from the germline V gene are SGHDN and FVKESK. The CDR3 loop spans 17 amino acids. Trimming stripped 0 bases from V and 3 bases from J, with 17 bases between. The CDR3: CASSQDAFEGPDTEAFF. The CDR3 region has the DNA TGTGCCAGCAGCCAAGACGCATTTGAGGGGCCGGACACTGAAGCTTTCTTT.

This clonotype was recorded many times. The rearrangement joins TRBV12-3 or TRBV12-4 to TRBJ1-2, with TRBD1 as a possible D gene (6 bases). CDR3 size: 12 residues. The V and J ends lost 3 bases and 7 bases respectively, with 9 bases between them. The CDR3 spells CASSFLGGGYTF. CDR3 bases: TGTGCCAGCAGTTTTCTAGGGGGTGGCTACACCTTC.

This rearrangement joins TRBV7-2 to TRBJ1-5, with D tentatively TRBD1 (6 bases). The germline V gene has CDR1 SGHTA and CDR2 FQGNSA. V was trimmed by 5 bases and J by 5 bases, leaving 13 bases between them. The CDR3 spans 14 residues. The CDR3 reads CASSRWGPYQPQHF. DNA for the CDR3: TGTGCCAGCAGCCGGTGGGGGCCGTATCAGCCCCAGCATTTT.

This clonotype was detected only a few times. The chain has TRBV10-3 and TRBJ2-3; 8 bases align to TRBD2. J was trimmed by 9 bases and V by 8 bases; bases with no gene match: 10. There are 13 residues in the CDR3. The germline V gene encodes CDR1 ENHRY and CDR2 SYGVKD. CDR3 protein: CAIESGGEATQYF. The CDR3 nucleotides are TGTGCCATCGAGTCGGGGGGGGAGGCGACGCAGTATTTT.

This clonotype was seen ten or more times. In DNA form, the CDR3 reads TGTGCCAGCAGCTTCCTCAGGAACACTGAAGCTTTCTTT. Translated, it gives CASSFLRNTEAFF. This chain connects TRBV7-2 to TRBJ1-1; D gene ambiguous. This CDR3 contains 13 residues. V dropped 3 bases and J dropped 1 base, with 6 bases sitting between them. Germline V lookup: CDR1 SGHTA, CDR2 FQGNSA.

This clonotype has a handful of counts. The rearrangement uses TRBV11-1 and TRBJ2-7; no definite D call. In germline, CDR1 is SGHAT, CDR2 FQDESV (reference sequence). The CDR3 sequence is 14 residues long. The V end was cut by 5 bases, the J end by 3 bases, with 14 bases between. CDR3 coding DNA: TGTGCCAGCAGCATTCAGGAATTGGGCTACGAGCAGTACTTC. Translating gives CASSIQELGYEQYF.

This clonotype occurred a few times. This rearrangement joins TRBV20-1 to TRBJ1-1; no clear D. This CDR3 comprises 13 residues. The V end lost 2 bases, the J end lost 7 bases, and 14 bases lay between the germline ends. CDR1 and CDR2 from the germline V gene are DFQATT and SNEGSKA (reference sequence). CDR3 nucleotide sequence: TGCAGTGCTAGACCTTCCGGAGCAGATGAAGCTTTCTTT. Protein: CSARPSGADEAFF.

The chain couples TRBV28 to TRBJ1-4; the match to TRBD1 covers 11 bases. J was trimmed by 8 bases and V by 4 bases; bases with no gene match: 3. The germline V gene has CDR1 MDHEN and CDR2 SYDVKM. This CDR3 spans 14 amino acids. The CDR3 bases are TGTGCCAGCAGTTCCGGACAGGGGGCGGAAAAACTGTTTTTT. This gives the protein CASSSGQGAEKLFF.

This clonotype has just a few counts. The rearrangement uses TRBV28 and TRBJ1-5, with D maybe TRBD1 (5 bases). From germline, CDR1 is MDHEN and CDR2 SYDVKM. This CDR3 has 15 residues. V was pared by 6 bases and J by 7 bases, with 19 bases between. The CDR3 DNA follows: TGTGCCAGCAGCACACAATGGGAGGGACGGCAGCCCCAGCATTTT. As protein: CASSTQWEGRQPQHF.

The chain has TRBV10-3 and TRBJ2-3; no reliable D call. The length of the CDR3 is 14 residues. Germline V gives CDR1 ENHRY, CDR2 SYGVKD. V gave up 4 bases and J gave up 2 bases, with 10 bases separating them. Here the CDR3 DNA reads TGTGCCATCAGTGGCCCTTTGGACACAGATACGCAGTATTTT. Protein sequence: CAISGPLDTDTQYF.

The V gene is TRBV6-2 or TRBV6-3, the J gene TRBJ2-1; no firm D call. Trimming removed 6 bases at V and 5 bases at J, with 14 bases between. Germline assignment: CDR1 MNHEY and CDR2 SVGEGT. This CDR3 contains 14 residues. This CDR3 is CASRLGQLDNEQFF. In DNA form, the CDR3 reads TGTGCCAGCAGACTGGGCCAGCTGGACAATGAGCAGTTCTTC.

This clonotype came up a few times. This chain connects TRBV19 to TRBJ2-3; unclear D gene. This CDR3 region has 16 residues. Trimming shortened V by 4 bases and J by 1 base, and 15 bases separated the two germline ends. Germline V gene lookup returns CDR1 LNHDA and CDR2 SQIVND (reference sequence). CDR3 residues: CASSTRRHSGTDTQYF. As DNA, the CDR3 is TGTGCCAGTAGTACCCGAAGACACTCGGGCACAGATACGCAGTATTTT.

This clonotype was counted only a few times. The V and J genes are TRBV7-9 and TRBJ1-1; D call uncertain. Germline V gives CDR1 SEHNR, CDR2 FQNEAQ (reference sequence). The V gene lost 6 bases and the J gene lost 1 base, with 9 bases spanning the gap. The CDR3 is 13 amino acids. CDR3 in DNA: TGTGCCAGCAGTCGGTGGGGGAACACTGAAGCTTTCTTT. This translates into CASSRWGNTEAFF. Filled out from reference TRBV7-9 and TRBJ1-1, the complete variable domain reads DTGVSQNPRHKITKRGQNVTFRCDPISEHNRLYWYRQTLGQGPEFLTYFQNEAQLEKSRLLSDRFSAERPKGSFSTLEIQRTEQGDSAMYLCASSRWGNTEAFFGQGTRLTVV.

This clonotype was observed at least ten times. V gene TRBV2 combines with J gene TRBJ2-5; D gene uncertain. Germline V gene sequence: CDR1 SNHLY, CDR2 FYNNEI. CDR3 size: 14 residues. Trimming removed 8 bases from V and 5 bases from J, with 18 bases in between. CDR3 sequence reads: CASAQSQVRETQYF. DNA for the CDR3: TGTGCCAGCGCCCAATCGCAGGTCCGCGAGACCCAGTACTTC.

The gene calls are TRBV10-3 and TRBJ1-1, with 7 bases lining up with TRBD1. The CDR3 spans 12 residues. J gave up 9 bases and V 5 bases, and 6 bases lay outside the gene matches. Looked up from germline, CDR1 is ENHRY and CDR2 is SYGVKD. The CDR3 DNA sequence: TGTGCCATCAGTTCGGGGACAGAGAAAGCTTTCTTT. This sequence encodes CAISSGTEKAFF.

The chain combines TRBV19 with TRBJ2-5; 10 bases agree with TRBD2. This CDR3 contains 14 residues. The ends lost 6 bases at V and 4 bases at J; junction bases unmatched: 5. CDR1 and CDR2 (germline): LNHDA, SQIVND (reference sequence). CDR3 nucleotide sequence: TGTGCCAGTAGCAGTCAGCGGGGGGGAGAGACCCAGTACTTC. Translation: CASSSQRGGETQYF.